These 24 T cell receptor beta chains share one sample of origin, sequenced in a study of T-cell memory formation after mild COVID-19. TCRdb called the 5' RACE reads again in MiXCR, with one record for every CDR3 protein. Of about 390,000 distinct CDR3 sequences listed, approximately 16% were seen once; the top ten hold about 22%. The sequenced sample consisted of PBMCs or a T cell subset sorted from them (not recorded which). All receptors derive from a man aged 18 to 29 who had mild COVID-19 (a few samples of this study predate the infection). Cell type and time point are not known.

This clonotype was recorded a few times. The gene calls are TRBV7-2 and TRBJ1-1, with D hard to call. The germline V gene has CDR1 SGHTA and CDR2 FQGNSA. Trimming took 6 bases from V and 0 from J, leaving 20 bases between them. The CDR3 consists of 17 residues. The CDR3 protein is CASSYRDWGSLNTEAFF. The CDR3 bases are TGTGCCAGCAGTTACCGGGATTGGGGTTCTTTGAACACTGAAGCTTTCTTT.

The sample holds a few counts of this clonotype. The chain recombines TRBV7-2 with TRBJ1-5; D uncertain. V shed 5 bases and J shed 6 bases, with 11 bases lying between them. This CDR3 comprises 13 residues. Germline V gives CDR1 SGHTA, CDR2 FQGNSA. The CDR3 DNA sequence: TGTGCCAGCAGCCGTGGGGTCGGTCAGCCCCAGCATTTT. Amino acid sequence: CASSRGVGQPQHF.

This chain joins TRBV29-1 and TRBJ2-1; D is ambiguous. The CDR3 loop spans 13 amino acids. Germline V gene data show CDR1 as SQVTM and CDR2 as ANQGSEA. V lost 2 bases, J lost 0 bases, and 5 bases lay in between. In DNA form, the CDR3 reads TGCAGCGTTGAAACTAACTCCTACAATGAGCAGTTCTTC. This codes for CSVETNSYNEQFF.

The gene calls are TRBV20-1 and TRBJ2-6; D is unclear. The CDR3 sequence is 13 residues long. V was cut by 3 bases and J by 1 base, with 4 bases left in between. Per the germline V gene, CDR1 is DFQATT and CDR2 is SNEGSKA (reference sequence). CDR3 protein: CSARASGANVLTF. DNA for the CDR3: TGCAGTGCTAGGGCATCTGGGGCCAACGTCCTGACTTTC.

This clonotype appeared a few times. This rearrangement joins TRBV27 to TRBJ2-7, with a tentative D call TRBD1 (6 bases). The germline V and J ends were trimmed by 8 bases and 4 bases, with 21 bases remaining between them. Looked up from germline, CDR1 is MNHEY and CDR2 is SMNVEV (reference sequence). The CDR3 is 15 residues long. In nucleotides, the CDR3 is TGTGCCAGCGGGGGCCAATGGGCGAACGAGTACGAGCAGTACTTC. Amino acids: CASGGQWANEYEQYF.

This chain links TRBV4-3 with TRBJ2-4; possibly TRBD2 for D (6 bases). In germline, CDR1 is LGHNA, CDR2 YSLEER. This CDR3 contains 17 residues. Trimming pared 0 bases from V and 5 bases from J, leaving 17 bases between. CDR3: CASSQEVLALGENIQYF. For the CDR3, the DNA is TGCGCCAGCAGCCAAGAGGTACTAGCTTTGGGGGAAAACATTCAGTACTTC.

The V gene is TRBV6-2 or TRBV6-3, the J gene TRBJ1-5; no firm D call. V was shortened by 1 base and J by 4 bases, with 8 bases between the two germline ends. Looked up from germline, CDR1 is MNHEY and CDR2 is SVGEGT. There are 14 residues in the CDR3. CDR3 amino acids: CASSYLARNQPQHF. The CDR3 region has the DNA TGTGCCAGCAGTTACTTAGCAAGAAATCAGCCCCAGCATTTT.

This clonotype was seen just once. This rearrangement joins TRBV28 to TRBJ1-5, with 7 positions matching TRBD1. The V segment lost 5 bases and the J segment 9 bases; nucleotides outside the gene matches: 7. The V gene's germline CDR1 is MDHEN and CDR2 SYDVKM. The CDR3 has 13 amino acids. Here the CDR3 reads CASSPDRLRPQHF. As DNA, the CDR3 is TGTGCCAGCAGTCCGGACAGGCTCCGGCCCCAGCATTTT.

This clonotype was seen more than once but under ten times. The genes are TRBV6-6 and TRBJ2-7; D not resolved. Trimming removed 7 bases from V and 0 bases from J, with 16 bases in between. The CDR3 extends over 15 amino acids. Germline V CDR1 and CDR2: MNHNY, SVGAGI (reference sequence). The CDR3: CASTSSIASSYEQYV. In DNA form, the CDR3 reads TGTGCCAGCACTTCCTCCATTGCGAGCTCCTACGAGCAGTACGTC.

This clonotype has more than one count but fewer than ten. The V and J genes are TRBV7-9 and TRBJ2-2; D unresolved. Germline CDR1 SEHNR, CDR2 FQNEAQ (reference sequence). The CDR3 extends over 12 amino acids. The V and J ends lost 6 bases and 4 bases respectively, with 6 bases between them. The CDR3 bases are TGTGCCAGCAGGCGTAGCACCGGGGAGCTGTTTTTT. Protein sequence: CASRRSTGELFF.

This clonotype was detected ten times or more. The chain is built from TRBV7-2 and TRBJ2-5, with D perhaps matching TRBD2 (5 bases). The germline V gene has CDR1 SGHTA and CDR2 FQGNSA. This CDR3 region has 13 residues. With 8 bases removed from V and 5 bases from J, the gap between germline ends came to 15 bases. CDR3 bases: TGTGCCAGCTGTCGGACTTTTTTGGAGACCCAGTACTTC. Its translation: CASCRTFLETQYF.

This clonotype turned up a few times. V gene TRBV7-9 combines with J gene TRBJ2-7; TRBD1 agrees at 8 bases. Germline trimming cut 5 bases from V and 2 bases from J; bases unmatched to any gene: 8. Germline assignment: CDR1 SEHNR and CDR2 FQNEAQ (reference sequence). The CDR3 sequence is 15 residues long. In DNA, the CDR3 is TGTGCCAGCAGCCAACCAGACAGGGGAGCCTACGAGCAGTACTTC. Its translation is CASSQPDRGAYEQYF.

The V call is TRBV7-9, the J call TRBJ2-1, with TRBD2 matching over 9 bases. This CDR3 comprises 18 residues. After removal of 5 bases from V and 4 bases from J, the junction contained 15 bases not matched to a gene. CDR1 SEHNR and CDR2 FQNEAQ come from the germline V gene (reference sequence). DNA of the CDR3: TGTGCCAGCAGCACCCCCGAGCCCCTCGCGGGGGGGTACAATGAGCAGTTCTTC. This codes for CASSTPEPLAGGYNEQFF.

V and J are TRBV21-1 and TRBJ2-7; the table's D call of TRBD1 was not tested on the DNA. TRBV21-1 is a documented pseudogene. The CDR3 extends over 18 amino acids. This chain's CDR3 is CASSKATPRTGRTDEQYV. CDR3 in DNA: TGTGCCAGCAGCAAAGCGACCCCTCGGACAGGGAGGACGGACGAGCAGTACGTC.

This clonotype showed up just a few times. The rearrangement joins TRBV15 to TRBJ1-2, with a tentative D call TRBD1 (6 bases). In germline, CDR1 is LNHNV, CDR2 YYDKDF (reference sequence). There are 12 residues in the CDR3. The V end was cut by 2 bases, the J end by 8 bases, with 9 bases between. The CDR3 region has the DNA TGTGCCACCAGCAGAACAGGGACAGGCTACACCTTC. Translated, it gives CATSRTGTGYTF.

This clonotype was seen a handful of times. The chain joins TRBV15 to TRBJ2-2; tentatively, D is TRBD2 (5 bases). CDR3 length: 17 residues. In germline, CDR1 is LNHNV, CDR2 YYDKDF (reference sequence). The ends were cut back, 6 bases at V and 0 bases at J, with 17 bases in the middle. CDR3 in DNA: TGTGCCACCAGAGGACTTAACACTCGGGCGAACACCGGGGAGCTGTTTTTT. This translates into CATRGLNTRANTGELFF.

In its sample, this clonotype was seen many times. The chain recombines TRBV4-1 with TRBJ2-5, with D perhaps TRBD2 (7 bases). Germline assignment: CDR1 MGHRA and CDR2 YSYEKL. This CDR3 comprises 14 residues. Trimming stripped 3 bases from V and 2 bases from J, with 10 bases between. CDR3 sequence (DNA): TGCGCCAGCAGCCAGAGGGGGGGGCAAGAGACCCAGTACTTC. This sequence encodes CASSQRGGQETQYF.

This clonotype occurred a few times. The J gene is TRBJ2-7, the V gene TRBV7-9; weak D call: TRBD2 (6 bases). Per the germline V gene, CDR1 is SEHNR and CDR2 is FQNEAQ (reference sequence). This CDR3 has 12 residues. Trimming stripped 3 bases from V and 5 bases from J, with 8 bases between. The CDR3 coding sequence is TGTGCCAGCAGCTTGGAGGGGCACGAGCAGTACTTC. Protein sequence: CASSLEGHEQYF.

This chain links TRBV3-1 with TRBJ1-6; 10 positions agree with TRBD1. From germline, CDR1 is LGHDT and CDR2 YNNKEL (reference sequence). The CDR3 extends over 15 amino acids. Trimming took 0 bases from V and 7 from J; bases not matched to a gene: 0. The DNA for the CDR3 is TGTGCCAGCAGCCAAGAGGACAGGGGGAATTCACCCCTCCACTTT. It is translated as CASSQEDRGNSPLHF. Full variable domain (outside the CDR3, taken from reference TRBV3-1 and TRBJ1-6): DTAVSQTPKYLVTQMGNDKSIKCEQNLGHDTMYWYKQDSKKFLKIMFSYNNKELIINETVPNRFSPKSPDKAHLNLHINSLELGDSAVYFCASSQEDRGNSPLHFGNGTRLTVT.

This clonotype has just a few counts. V is TRBV2 and J is TRBJ2-5; 15 bases fit TRBD2. Germline-derived CDR1 and CDR2 are SNHLY and FYNNEI. The CDR3 has 15 residues. Trimming at V came to 4 bases and at J to 6 bases, leaving 3 bases not matched to a gene. In DNA, the CDR3 is TGTGCCAGCAGTGGGGGACTAGCGGGGGGACAGACCCAGTACTTC. It yields the protein CASSGGLAGGQTQYF.

The chain employs TRBV6-2 or TRBV6-3 and TRBJ1-1; 7 nucleotides align to TRBD1. This CDR3 contains 14 residues. J lost 7 bases, V lost 6 bases, and 11 bases had no gene match. The germline CDR1 and CDR2 sequences are MNHEY and SVGEGT. The CDR3 DNA reads as TGTGCCAGCAGCGGACGACAGGGTAAGGGTGAAGCTTTCTTT. Its translation is CASSGRQGKGEAFF.

In this sample, this clonotype turned up a few times. This chain connects TRBV7-7 to TRBJ2-5; D is ambiguous. Germline V CDR1 and CDR2: SSHAT, FNYEAQ (reference sequence). Trimming cost V 8 bases and J 5 bases, with 9 bases left between them. The CDR3 is made up of 11 amino acids. CDR3 loop: CASLNGETQYF. The CDR3, as DNA: TGTGCCAGCTTGAATGGGGAGACCCAGTACTTC.

This sequence joins TRBV3-1 and TRBJ1-4; TRBD1 is a possible D gene (6 bases). The V end was cut by 6 bases, the J end by 7 bases, with 15 bases between. The CDR3 runs to 14 residues. The V gene's germline CDR1 is LGHDT and CDR2 YNNKEL (reference sequence). DNA of the CDR3: TGTGCCAGCAGGGACGGGGGCTCGGGTGAAAAACTGTTTTTT. Translating it yields CASRDGGSGEKLFF.

This clonotype was detected only a few times. The chain employs TRBV5-5 and TRBJ1-1; D gene uncertain. Trimming removed 3 bases at V and 1 base at J, with 16 bases between. The CDR3 runs 16 residues. Germline CDR1 reads SGHKS; CDR2 reads YYEKEE (reference sequence). The CDR3 region is CASSSFLDTSNTEAFF. The CDR3 bases are TGTGCCAGCAGCTCTTTTCTCGACACATCGAACACTGAAGCTTTCTTT. The variable domain in full, completed from reference TRBV5-5 and TRBJ1-1, reads DAGVTQSPTHLIKTRGQQVTLRCSPISGHKSVSWYQQVLGQGPQFIFQYYEKEERGRGNFPDRFSARQFPNYSSELNVNALLLGDSALYLCASSSFLDTSNTEAFFGQGTRLTVV.